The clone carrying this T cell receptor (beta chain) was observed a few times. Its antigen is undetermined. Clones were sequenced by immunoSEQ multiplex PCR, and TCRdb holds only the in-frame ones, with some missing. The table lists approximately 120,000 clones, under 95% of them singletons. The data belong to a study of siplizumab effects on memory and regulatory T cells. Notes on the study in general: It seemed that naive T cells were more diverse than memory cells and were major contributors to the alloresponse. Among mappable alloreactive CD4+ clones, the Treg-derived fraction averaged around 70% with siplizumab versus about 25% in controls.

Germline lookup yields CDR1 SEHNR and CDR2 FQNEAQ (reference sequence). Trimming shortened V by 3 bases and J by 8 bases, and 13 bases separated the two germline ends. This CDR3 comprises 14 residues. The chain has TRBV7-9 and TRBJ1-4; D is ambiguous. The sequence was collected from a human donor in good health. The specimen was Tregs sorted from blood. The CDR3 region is CASSLTRTEEKLFF. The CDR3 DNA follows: TGTGCCAGCAGCTTGACAAGGACGGAGGAAAAACTGTTTTTT.